The source of this T cell receptor (beta chain) is a study of control samples from healthy donors and cancer patients (dated by TCRdb to the early 2020s). Points on this clone: What this receptor recognizes is not known. Base-call qualities are not available, and no considerably larger clone is one nucleotide away.

Libraries came from the immunoSEQ multiplex PCR assay. Held by TCRdb, this immuneACCESS table contains in-frame sequences only and omits some clones. Under half of the omission traces to an unresolved V gene where checked; the cause of the rest is unknown. The sample profile shows some 49,000 clones; around 85% of them were found once. The ten largest account for 2.8% of the sample. The clonotype originates from a woman aged 45 to 65 with lung cancer. Sequencing was performed on PBMCs.

The bases are TGTGCCAGCAGTTCGACCTGGTACGAGCAGTACTTC. Its translation reads: CASSSTWYEQYF. The sequence joins TRBV12-3 or TRBV12-4 to TRBJ2-7; a confident D gene designation cannot be given. At the junction V is shortened by 4 bases and J by 4 bases, with 8 bases in between. The CDR3 sequence holds 12 residues, the cysteine and phenylalanine included. Kept here is only the CDR3 DNA, which spans 36 bases and is read in frame from base 1.